These T cell receptor beta chains were read from a single sample in a study of CD8+CD57+ T cells in acquired aplastic anemia. TCRdb itself ran the reads through MiXCR, one entry per CDR3 protein. This sample has about 160,000 distinct CDR3 sequences, with 40% to 60% found just once. Sequenced material: sorted CD4+, CD8+, or CD8+CD57+ T cells (not recorded which) from PBMCs. The receptor source for this set is a human donor with aplastic anemia. The CDR3 runs from the conserved cysteine through the conserved F or W. D genes are given only for firm matches. Rows give clone size only sometimes, using once, few, many, or a class for an expanded clone.

CSVTDTQYF,TGCAGCGTCACAGATACGCAGTATTTT,many,TRBV29-1,TRBJ2-3,.
CATLPRVGNSNQPQHF,TGTGCCACTCTTCCCCGGGTGGGCAATAGCAATCAGCCCCAGCATTTT,.,TRBV19,TRBJ1-5,.
CASSAGETQYF,TGCGCCAGCAGTGCGGGAGAGACCCAGTACTTC,once,TRBV10-2,TRBJ2-5,.
CSARGEGLVF,TGCAGTGCTAGAGGGGAGGGGCTGGTCTTC,.,TRBV20-1,TRBJ2-7,TRBD2
CASSFGTGISYEQYF,TGTGCCAGTAGTTTCGGGACAGGGATCTCCTACGAGCAGTACTTC,.,TRBV19,TRBJ2-7,TRBD1
CASSETGDEQYF,TGTGCCAGCAGCGAGACAGGGGACGAGCAGTACTTC,once,TRBV7-9,TRBJ2-7,TRBD1
CAWNPWEREGDNEQFF,TGTGCCTGGAACCCCTGGGAGCGGGAGGGGGATAATGAGCAGTTCTTC,.,TRBV30,TRBJ2-1,TRBD2
CATEGGALSYEQYF,TGTGCCACCGAGGGCGGGGCGCTGTCCTACGAGCAGTACTTC,.,TRBV15,TRBJ2-7,.
CATREGTYNSPLHF,TGTGCCACCAGGGAGGGGACGTATAATTCACCCCTCCACTTT,.,TRBV2,TRBJ1-6,.
CASSYSSLAVDYRSSYEQYF,TGTGCCAGCAGTTACTCGAGCCTAGCGGTGGACTATAGGAGCTCCTACGAGCAGTACTTC,few,TRBV6-2/TRBV6-3,TRBJ2-7,TRBD2
CASRDRGFTYEQYF,TGTGCCAGCAGGGACAGGGGTTTTACCTACGAGCAGTACTTC,.,TRBV2,TRBJ2-7,TRBD1
CASSLSEEQFF,TGCGCCAGCAGCTTGAGCGAGGAGCAGTTCTTC,.,TRBV5-1,TRBJ2-1,.
CASSKRQGGLVTEAFF,TGTGCCAGCAGTAAAAGACAGGGTGGGCTGGTCACTGAAGCTTTCTTT,many,TRBV6-1,TRBJ1-1,TRBD1
CASSLLVVAGSYEQYF,TGTGCCAGCAGCTTGCTTGTGGTAGCGGGGTCCTACGAGCAGTACTTC,many,TRBV5-6,TRBJ2-7,TRBD2
CSAIRQGYNEQFF,TGCAGTGCTATCAGACAGGGCTACAATGAGCAGTTCTTC,many,TRBV20-1,TRBJ2-1,TRBD1
CSAVDPPYNEQFF,TGCAGTGCCGTGGACCCACCCTACAATGAGCAGTTCTTC,many,TRBV20-1,TRBJ2-1,.
CASSIGVAGYNEQFF,TGTGCCAGTAGTATCGGGGTAGCGGGGTACAATGAGCAGTTCTTC,many,TRBV19,TRBJ2-1,TRBD2